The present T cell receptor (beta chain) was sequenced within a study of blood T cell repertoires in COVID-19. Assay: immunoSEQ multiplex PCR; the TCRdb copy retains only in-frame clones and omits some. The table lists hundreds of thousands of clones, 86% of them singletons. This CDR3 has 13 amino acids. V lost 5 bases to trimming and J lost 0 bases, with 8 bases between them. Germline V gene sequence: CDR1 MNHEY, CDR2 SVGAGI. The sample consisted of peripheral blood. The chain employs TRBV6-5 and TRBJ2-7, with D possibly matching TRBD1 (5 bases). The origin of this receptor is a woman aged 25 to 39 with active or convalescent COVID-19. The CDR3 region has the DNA TGTGCCAGCAGTAGGACAATCTCCTACGAGCAGTACTTC. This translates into CASSRTISYEQYF.